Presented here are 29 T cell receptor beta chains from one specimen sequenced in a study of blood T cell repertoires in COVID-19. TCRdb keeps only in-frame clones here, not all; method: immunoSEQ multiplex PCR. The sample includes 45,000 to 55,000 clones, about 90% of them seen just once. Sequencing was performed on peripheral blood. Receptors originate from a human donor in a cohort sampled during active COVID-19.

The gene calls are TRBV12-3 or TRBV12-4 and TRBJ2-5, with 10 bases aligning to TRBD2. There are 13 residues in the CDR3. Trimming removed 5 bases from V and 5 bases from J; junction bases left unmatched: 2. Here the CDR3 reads CASSKAGGETQYF. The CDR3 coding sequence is TGTGCCAGCAGTAAAGCGGGAGGGGAGACCCAGTACTTC.

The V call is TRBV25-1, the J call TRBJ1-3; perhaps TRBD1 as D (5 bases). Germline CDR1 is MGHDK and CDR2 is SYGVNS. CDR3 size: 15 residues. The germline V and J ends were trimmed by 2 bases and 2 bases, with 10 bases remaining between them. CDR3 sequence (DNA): TGTGCCAGCAGTGAAGTAGGAGGGGCTGGAAACACCATATATTTT. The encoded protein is CASSEVGGAGNTIYF.

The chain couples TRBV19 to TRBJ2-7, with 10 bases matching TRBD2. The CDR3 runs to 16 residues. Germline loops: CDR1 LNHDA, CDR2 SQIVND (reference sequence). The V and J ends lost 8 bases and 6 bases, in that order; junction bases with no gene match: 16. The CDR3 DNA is TGTGCCAGTGCTGCTAGCGGGAGCCCCCCGGAGCGCGAGCAGTACTTC. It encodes CASAASGSPPEREQYF.

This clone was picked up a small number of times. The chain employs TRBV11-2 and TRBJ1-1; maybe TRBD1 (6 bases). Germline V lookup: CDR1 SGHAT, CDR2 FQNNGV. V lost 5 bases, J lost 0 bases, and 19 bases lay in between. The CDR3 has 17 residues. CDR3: CASSRRAGETLNTEAFF. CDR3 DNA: TGTGCCAGCAGCAGGCGGGCAGGGGAGACTTTGAACACTGAAGCTTTCTTT.

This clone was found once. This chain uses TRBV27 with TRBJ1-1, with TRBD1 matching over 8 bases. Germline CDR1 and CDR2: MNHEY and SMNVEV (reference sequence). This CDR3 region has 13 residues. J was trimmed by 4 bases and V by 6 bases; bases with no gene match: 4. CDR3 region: CASRLTGGTEAFF. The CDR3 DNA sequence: TGTGCCAGCAGGCTTACAGGGGGCACTGAAGCTTTCTTT.

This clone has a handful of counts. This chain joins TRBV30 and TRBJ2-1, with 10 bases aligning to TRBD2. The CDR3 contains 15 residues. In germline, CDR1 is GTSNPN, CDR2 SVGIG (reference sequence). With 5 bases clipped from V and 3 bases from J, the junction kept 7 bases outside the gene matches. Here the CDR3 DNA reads TGTGCCTGGGACCGACTAGCGGGCTTCTACAATGAGCAGTTCTTC. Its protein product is CAWDRLAGFYNEQFF.

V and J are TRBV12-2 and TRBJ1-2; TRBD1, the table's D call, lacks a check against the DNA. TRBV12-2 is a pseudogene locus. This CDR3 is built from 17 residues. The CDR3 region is CASRLGPQAARIYGYTF. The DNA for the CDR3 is TGTGCAAGTCGCTTGGGTCCGCAGGCAGCTCGTATCTATGGCTACACCTTC.

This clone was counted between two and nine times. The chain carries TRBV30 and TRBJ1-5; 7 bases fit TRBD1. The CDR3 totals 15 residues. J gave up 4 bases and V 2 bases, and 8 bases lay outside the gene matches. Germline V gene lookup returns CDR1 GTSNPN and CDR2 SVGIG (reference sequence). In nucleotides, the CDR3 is TGTGCCTGGAGTCCAGAAGGGACAGTAAATCAGCCCCAGCATTTT. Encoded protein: CAWSPEGTVNQPQHF. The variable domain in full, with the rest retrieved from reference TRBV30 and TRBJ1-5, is SQTIHQWPATLVQPVGSPLSLECTVEGTSNPNLYWYRQAAGRGLQLLFYSVGIGQISSEVPQNLSASRPQDRQFILSSKKLLLSDSGFYLCAWSPEGTVNQPQHFGDGTRLSIL.

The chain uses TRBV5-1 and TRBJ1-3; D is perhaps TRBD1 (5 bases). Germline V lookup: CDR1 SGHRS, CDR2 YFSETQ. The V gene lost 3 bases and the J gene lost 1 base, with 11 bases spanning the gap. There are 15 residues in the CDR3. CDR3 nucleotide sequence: TGCGCCAGCAGCTCGGACGGGGGATCTGGAAACACCATATATTTT. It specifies CASSSDGGSGNTIYF.

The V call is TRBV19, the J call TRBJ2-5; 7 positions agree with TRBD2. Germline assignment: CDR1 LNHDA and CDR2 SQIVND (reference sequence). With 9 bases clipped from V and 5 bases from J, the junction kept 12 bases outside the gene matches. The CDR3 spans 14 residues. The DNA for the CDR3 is TGTGCCAGCTCCGCGGCGGGAGCGTACGAGACCCAGTACTTC. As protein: CASSAAGAYETQYF.

CDR3 protein: CASSQGQANTGELFF. DNA of the CDR3: TGTGCCAGCAGCCAGGGACAGGCGAACACCGGGGAGCTGTTTTTT. The chain has TRBV3-1 (or the pseudogene TRBV3-2) and TRBJ2-2; TRBD1 aligns across 8 bases. The CDR3 extends over 15 amino acids. Germline lookup yields CDR1 LGHDT and CDR2 YNNKEL (reference sequence). V lost 3 bases to trimming and J lost 0 bases; unmatched junction nucleotides: 0.

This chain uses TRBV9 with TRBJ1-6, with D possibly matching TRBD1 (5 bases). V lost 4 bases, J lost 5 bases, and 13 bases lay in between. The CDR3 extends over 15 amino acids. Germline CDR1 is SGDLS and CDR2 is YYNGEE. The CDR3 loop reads CASSTSDSNNSPLHF. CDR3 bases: TGTGCCAGCAGCACCTCAGACAGTAATAATTCACCCCTCCACTTT.

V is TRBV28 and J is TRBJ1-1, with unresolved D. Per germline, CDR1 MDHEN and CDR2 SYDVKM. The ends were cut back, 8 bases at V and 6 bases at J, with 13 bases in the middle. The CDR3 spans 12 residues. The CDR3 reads CASADFKAEAFF. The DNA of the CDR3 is TGTGCCAGCGCGGACTTCAAGGCTGAAGCTTTCTTT.

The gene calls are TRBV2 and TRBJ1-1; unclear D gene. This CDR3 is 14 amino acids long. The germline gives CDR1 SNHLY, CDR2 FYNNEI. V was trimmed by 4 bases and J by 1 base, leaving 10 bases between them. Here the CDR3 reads CASSVMAGNTEAFF. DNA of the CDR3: TGTGCCAGCAGTGTGATGGCAGGGAACACTGAAGCTTTCTTT. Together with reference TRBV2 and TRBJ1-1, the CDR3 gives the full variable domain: EPEVTQTPSHQVTQMGQEVILRCVPISNHLYFYWYRQILGQKVEFLVSFYNNEISEKSEIFDDQFSVERPDGSNFTLKIRSTKLEDSAMYFCASSVMAGNTEAFFGQGTRLTVV.

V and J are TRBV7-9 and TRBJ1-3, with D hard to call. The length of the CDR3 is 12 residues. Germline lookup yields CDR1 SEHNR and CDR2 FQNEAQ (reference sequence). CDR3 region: CATITPGNTIYF. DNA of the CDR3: TGTGCTACCATAACTCCTGGAAACACCATATATTTT.

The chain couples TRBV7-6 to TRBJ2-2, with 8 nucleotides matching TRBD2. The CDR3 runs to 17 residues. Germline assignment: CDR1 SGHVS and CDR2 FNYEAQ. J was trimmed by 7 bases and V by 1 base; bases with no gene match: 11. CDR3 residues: CASSLVSPRLAGGELFF. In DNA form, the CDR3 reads TGTGCCAGCAGCTTAGTCTCCCCGCGCCTAGCGGGCGGGGAGCTGTTTTTT.

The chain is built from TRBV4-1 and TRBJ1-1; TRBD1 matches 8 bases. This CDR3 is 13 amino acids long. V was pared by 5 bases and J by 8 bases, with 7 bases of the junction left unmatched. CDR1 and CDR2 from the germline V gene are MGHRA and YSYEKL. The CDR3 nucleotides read TGCGCCAGCAGCGCACAGGGGGTTACGGAAGCTTTCTTT. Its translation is CASSAQGVTEAFF.

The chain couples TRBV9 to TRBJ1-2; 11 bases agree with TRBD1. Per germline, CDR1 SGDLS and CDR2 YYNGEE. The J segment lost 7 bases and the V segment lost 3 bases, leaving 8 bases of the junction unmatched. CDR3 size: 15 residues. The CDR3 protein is CASSGYGQGAGGYTF. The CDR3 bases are TGTGCCAGCAGCGGATACGGACAGGGGGCTGGTGGCTACACCTTC.

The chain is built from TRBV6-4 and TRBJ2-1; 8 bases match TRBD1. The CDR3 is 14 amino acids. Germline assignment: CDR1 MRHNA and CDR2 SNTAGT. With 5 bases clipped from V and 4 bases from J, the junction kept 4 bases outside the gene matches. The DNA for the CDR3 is TGTGCCAGCAGTTCTACAGGGGGGTACAATGAGCAGTTCTTC. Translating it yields CASSSTGGYNEQFF.

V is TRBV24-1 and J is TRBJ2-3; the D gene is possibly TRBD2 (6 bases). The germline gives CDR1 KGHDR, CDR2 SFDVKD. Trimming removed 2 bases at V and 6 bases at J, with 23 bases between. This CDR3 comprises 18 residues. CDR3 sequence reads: CATSDWGGGTAGADTQYF. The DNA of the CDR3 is TGTGCCACCAGTGATTGGGGCGGCGGGACGGCTGGGGCGGATACGCAGTATTTT.

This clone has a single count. The CDR3 region has the DNA TGTGCCAGTAAGGGGATTTTGACAGATACGCAGTATTTT. It encodes CASKGILTDTQYF. V gene TRBV19 combines with J gene TRBJ2-3; D is possibly TRBD1 (5 bases). From germline, CDR1 is LNHDA and CDR2 SQIVND (reference sequence). V dropped 7 bases and J dropped 3 bases, with 11 bases sitting between them. CDR3 length: 13 amino acids.

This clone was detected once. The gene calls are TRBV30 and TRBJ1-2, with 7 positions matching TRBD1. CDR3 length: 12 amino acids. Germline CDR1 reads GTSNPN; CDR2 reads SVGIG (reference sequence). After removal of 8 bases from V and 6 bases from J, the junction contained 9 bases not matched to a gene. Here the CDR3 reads CARYPTGDGYTF. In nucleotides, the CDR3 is TGTGCCCGTTACCCCACAGGGGATGGCTACACCTTC.

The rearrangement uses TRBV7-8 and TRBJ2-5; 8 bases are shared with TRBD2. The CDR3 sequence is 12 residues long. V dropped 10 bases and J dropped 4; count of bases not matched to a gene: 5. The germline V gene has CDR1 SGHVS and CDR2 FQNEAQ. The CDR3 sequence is CATLAGGETQYF. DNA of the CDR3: TGTGCCACCCTAGCGGGTGGAGAGACCCAGTACTTC.

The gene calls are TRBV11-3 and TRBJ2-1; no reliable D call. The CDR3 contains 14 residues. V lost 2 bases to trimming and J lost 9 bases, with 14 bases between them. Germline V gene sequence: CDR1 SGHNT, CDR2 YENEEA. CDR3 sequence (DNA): TGTGCCAGCAGCTTAAACGTTCCGGAGCGTGAGCAGTTCTTC. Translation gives CASSLNVPEREQFF.

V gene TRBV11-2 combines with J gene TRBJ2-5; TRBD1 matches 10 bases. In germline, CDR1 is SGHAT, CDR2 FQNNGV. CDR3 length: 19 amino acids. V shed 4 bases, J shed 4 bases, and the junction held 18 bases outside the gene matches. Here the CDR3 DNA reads TGTGCCAGCAGCTCATCCCGGGGACAGGGGTCCCGCCGGGGAGAGACCCAGTACTTC. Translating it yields CASSSSRGQGSRRGETQYF.

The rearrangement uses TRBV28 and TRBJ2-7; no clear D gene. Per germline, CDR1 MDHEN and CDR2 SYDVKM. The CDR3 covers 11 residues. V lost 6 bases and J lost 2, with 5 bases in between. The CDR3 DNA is TGTGCCAGCAGCCGTCCCTACGAGCAGTACTTC. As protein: CASSRPYEQYF.

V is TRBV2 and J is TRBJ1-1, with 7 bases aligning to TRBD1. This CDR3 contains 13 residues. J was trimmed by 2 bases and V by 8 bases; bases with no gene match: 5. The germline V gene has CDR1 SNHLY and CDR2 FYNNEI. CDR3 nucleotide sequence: TGTGCCAGCGTAAGACAGGGTAACACTGAAGCTTTCTTT. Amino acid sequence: CASVRQGNTEAFF.

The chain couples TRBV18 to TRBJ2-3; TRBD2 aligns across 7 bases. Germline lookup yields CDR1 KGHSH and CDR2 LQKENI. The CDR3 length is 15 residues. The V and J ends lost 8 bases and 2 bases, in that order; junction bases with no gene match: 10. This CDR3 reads CASLRAGSLTDTQYF. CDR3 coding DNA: TGTGCCAGCCTTCGAGCGGGATCCCTCACAGATACGCAGTATTTT.

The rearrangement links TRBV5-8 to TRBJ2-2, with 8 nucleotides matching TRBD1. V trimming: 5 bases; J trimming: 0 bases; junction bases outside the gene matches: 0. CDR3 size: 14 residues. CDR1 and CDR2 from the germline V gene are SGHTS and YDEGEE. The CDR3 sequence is CASRQGANTGELFF. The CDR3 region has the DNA TGTGCCAGCAGACAGGGGGCGAACACCGGGGAGCTGTTTTTT.